The present T cell receptor beta chain was sequenced within a study of tumor-infiltrating lymphocytes in primary liver carcinoma. The V gene's germline CDR1 is MNHNY and CDR2 SVGAGI (reference sequence). With 8 bases clipped from V and 5 bases from J, the junction kept 13 bases outside the gene matches. The CDR3 is made up of 15 amino acids. Starting material for RNA and DNA co-extraction consisted of roughly 19-31 mg of unsorted bulk tissue. Among the patients, all had chronic HBV infection and none had been treated. The study sampled five separate regions from each tumor. The authors made TCR beta cDNA from 500 to 600 ng total RNA with a constant-region primer. The TCR beta library was amplified through three nested multiplex PCR rounds in a modified ARM-PCR procedure. With TRBV1-TRBV30 forward primers and a C-beta reverse primer, the first two PCR rounds were run for around 10 cycles each. TCRdb ran MiXCR on the multiplex PCR reads and lists one entry per CDR3 protein. The sample has about 59,000 distinct CDR3 sequences, 65% to 80% seen once.

This clonotype originated in a middle-aged man with primary liver carcinoma and hepatitis B virus infection. The sequenced sample was liver tumor tissue from sampling region 2. The sample's subset: tumor region T2, inferior pole. The gene calls are TRBV6-6 and TRBJ2-3; 7 nucleotides line up with TRBD2. The CDR3 DNA reads TGTGCCAGCTACTACAGGACGGGAGGTTTAGATACGCAGTATTTT. Translation: CASYYRTGGLDTQYF.